This record looks at one T cell receptor (beta chain) sequence and its context. Its matching antigen is unknown. Sequence at one end of the junction differs from germline and may be a read error. A primer matching the constant region was used to make TCR beta cDNA from 500 to 650 ng of total RNA. For TCR beta, libraries were produced by three nested multiplex PCR rounds using slightly modified ARM-PCR. The two initial PCR rounds, approximately 10 cycles each, used TRBV1-TRBV30 forward and C-beta reverse primers. TCRdb re-called the multiplex PCR reads with MiXCR, one entry per CDR3 protein. The table shows around 120,000 distinct CDR3 sequences, with roughly three fifths occurring only once. This sample is drawn from a study of tumor-infiltrating lymphocytes in primary liver carcinoma. As for the study in general: Samples yielded about 3.5 to 7.5 million productive TCRbeta reads, similar across tissue types.

General observations from the study: Pairs of tumor regions overlapped more than tumor-adjacent and tumor-blood pairs did.

Co-extracting RNA and DNA was done with 20-30 mg of unsorted bulk tissue as input. CDR1 is SGHRS, CDR2 YFSETQ, per germline. This CDR3 has 13 residues. J is TRBJ2-3 and V is TRBV5-1; 8 bases are shared with TRBD1. The sequencing input was liver tumor tissue from sampling region 1. This sample's subset: tumor region T1, superior pole. The receptor was isolated from a woman aged 60-75 years with primary liver carcinoma and hepatitis B virus infection. This CDR3 is CTSRGTGGLTQYF. The CDR3 nucleotides read TGCACCAGCAGAGGAACAGGGGGTCTCACGCAGTATTTT.